The 25 T cell receptor beta chains listed next were all sequenced from one sample in a study of graft-versus-host responses after intestinal transplantation. Researchers placed some 200,000 CFSE-labeled responder cells in culture with some 200,000 irradiated, violet-dye-labeled stimulator cells. Some clones are missing from TCRdb's copy, which holds only in-frame ones; the method was immunoSEQ multiplex PCR. The table shows 12,000 to 15,000 clones, with 35% to 40% occurring only once. The source material was alloreactive CD8+ T cells from a mixed lymphocyte reaction culture, sampled before intestinal transplant. The sample's subset: CFSE-low proliferating T cells sorted from roughly six-day pre-transplant mixed lymphocyte reaction (GvH or HvG direction). These receptors originate from a human patient who received an intestinal transplant.

The chain has TRBV6-5 and TRBJ2-1; 9 positions agree with TRBD2. J gave up 7 bases and V 5 bases, and 3 bases lay outside the gene matches. This CDR3 is 13 amino acids long. Germline values: CDR1 MNHEY, CDR2 SVGAGI. The CDR3 here is CASSLGLANEQFF. In DNA, the CDR3 is TGTGCCAGCAGTCTCGGACTAGCGAATGAGCAGTTCTTC.

The chain recombines TRBV6-1 with TRBJ2-2, with TRBD2 matching over 8 bases. CDR3 length equals 16 residues. The J segment lost 3 bases and the V segment lost 3 bases, leaving 6 bases of the junction unmatched. In germline, CDR1 is MNHNS, CDR2 SASEGT. CDR3 nucleotide sequence: TGTGCCAGCAGTGACCGGGGGGGTAGTTACACCGGGGAGCTGTTTTTT. This codes for CASSDRGGSYTGELFF.

This chain uses TRBV5-6 with TRBJ2-7; 11 bases are a match to TRBD1. J gave up 6 bases and V 0 bases, and 5 bases lay outside the gene matches. Looked up from germline, CDR1 is SGHDT and CDR2 is YYEEEE. The CDR3 covers 15 residues. In nucleotides, the CDR3 is TGTGCCAGCAGCTTGGGTGGGGACAGGGGGGCCGAGCAGTACTTC. Protein product: CASSLGGDRGAEQYF. The full variable domain, its missing parts supplied by reference TRBV5-6 and TRBJ2-7, is DAGVTQSPTHLIKTRGQQVTLRCSPKSGHDTVSWYQQALGQGPQFIFQYYEEEERQRGNFPDRFSGHQFPNYSSELNVNALLLGDSALYLCASSLGGDRGAEQYFGPGTRLTVT.

V and J are TRBV5-5 and TRBJ2-7, with TRBD2 matching 9 bases. V was pared by 1 base and J by 5 bases, with 4 bases of the junction left unmatched. Germline-derived CDR1 and CDR2 are SGHKS and YYEKEE (reference sequence). The length of the CDR3 is 14 residues. CDR3 protein: CASSLTSGRDEQYF. In DNA, the CDR3 is TGTGCCAGCAGCTTGACTAGCGGGCGCGACGAGCAGTACTTC.

The genes are TRBV4-1 and TRBJ1-1; a weak D match, TRBD1 (6 bases). The CDR3 sequence is 16 residues long. Looked up from germline, CDR1 is MGHRA and CDR2 is YSYEKL. The V gene lost 3 bases and the J gene lost 4 bases, with 18 bases spanning the gap. The CDR3 protein is CASSHRRAGAITEAFF. In nucleotides, the CDR3 is TGCGCCAGCAGCCACCGCCGGGCAGGGGCGATCACTGAAGCTTTCTTT.

V is TRBV15 and J is TRBJ1-5; 8 bases match TRBD1. The J segment lost 7 bases and the V segment lost 0 bases, leaving 8 bases of the junction unmatched. Per the germline V gene, CDR1 is LNHNV and CDR2 is YYDKDF (reference sequence). The CDR3 totals 16 residues. CDR3 region: CATSRDRSGGVQPQHF. The CDR3 DNA reads TGTGCCACCAGCAGAGATCGGTCAGGGGGCGTACAGCCCCAGCATTTT.

A few counts support this clone. This chain uses TRBV9 with TRBJ2-3, with 9 positions matching TRBD2. V was pared by 1 base and J by 0 bases, with 12 bases of the junction left unmatched. The germline V gene encodes CDR1 SGDLS and CDR2 YYNGEE. This CDR3 has 19 residues. The CDR3 coding sequence is TGTGCCAGCAGCGTAAGAGGACTAGCGCCTGGGGCTAGCACAGATACGCAGTATTTT. Its translation: CASSVRGLAPGASTDTQYF.

By its share, this clone is medium-sized. The V gene is TRBV4-1, the J gene TRBJ2-3; TRBD2 matches 13 bases. V shed 7 bases, J shed 6 bases, and the junction held 7 bases outside the gene matches. CDR3 length equals 15 residues. Germline CDR1 is MGHRA and CDR2 is YSYEKL. CDR3 nucleotide sequence: TGCGCCAGCAACTCACTAGCGGGGGGGGGCGATACGCAGTATTTT. Amino acids: CASNSLAGGGDTQYF.

This chain links TRBV19 with TRBJ2-7; 8 bases are shared with TRBD1. This CDR3 spans 13 amino acids. The germline V gene has CDR1 LNHDA and CDR2 SQIVND (reference sequence). Germline trimming cut 3 bases from V and 3 bases from J; bases unmatched to any gene: 1. The CDR3 loop reads CASSIGTGYEQYF. CDR3 in DNA: TGTGCCAGTAGTATCGGGACAGGCTACGAGCAGTACTTC.

This clone appeared a few times. This chain uses TRBV5-1 with TRBJ2-7; a weak D match, TRBD1 (8 bases). V dropped 0 bases and J dropped 3 bases, with 22 bases sitting between them. The CDR3 has 18 amino acids. Germline CDR1 reads SGHRS; CDR2 reads YFSETQ. The CDR3 loop reads CASSLGSRTGSGGYEQYF. For the CDR3, the DNA is TGCGCCAGCAGCTTGGGATCGAGGACAGGGTCGGGGGGCTACGAGCAGTACTTC.

The V call is TRBV6-4, the J call TRBJ1-5; possible D gene TRBD1, 6 bases. V lost 2 bases, J lost 7 bases, and 18 bases lay in between. CDR1 is MRHNA, CDR2 SNTAGT, per germline. This CDR3 comprises 16 residues. DNA of the CDR3: TGTGCCAGCAGTGACGAGGGGGATGGCGTCCCACAGCCCCAGCATTTT. Protein sequence: CASSDEGDGVPQPQHF.

This rearrangement joins TRBV10-2 to TRBJ2-1; TRBD2 aligns across 7 bases. The CDR3 consists of 14 residues. Germline V lookup: CDR1 WSHSY, CDR2 SAAADI. V was pared by 6 bases and J by 2 bases, with 4 bases of the junction left unmatched. This CDR3 reads CASRGAGAYNEQFF. Here the CDR3 DNA reads TGCGCCAGCAGAGGGGCGGGGGCCTACAATGAGCAGTTCTTC.

The chain joins TRBV30 to TRBJ2-3; a weak D match, TRBD1 (6 bases). The germline V gene has CDR1 GTSNPN and CDR2 SVGIG (reference sequence). CDR3 size: 13 residues. Trimming shortened V by 2 bases and J by 6 bases, and 12 bases separated the two germline ends. CDR3 region: CAWSLVTGDTQYF. The CDR3 DNA reads as TGTGCCTGGAGTTTAGTTACAGGGGATACGCAGTATTTT.

V gene TRBV5-8 combines with J gene TRBJ2-7, with D uncertain. The CDR3 spans 13 residues. Trimming cost V 4 bases and J 2 bases, with 10 bases left between them. Germline V lookup: CDR1 SGHTS, CDR2 YDEGEE. The CDR3 coding sequence is TGTGCCAGCAGCCGCTCTAGTACCTACGAGCAGTACTTC. Amino acids: CASSRSSTYEQYF. Using reference TRBV5-8 and TRBJ2-7 for the parts outside the CDR3, the full variable domain is EAGVTQSPTHLIKTRGQQATLRCSPISGHTSVYWYQQALGLGLQFLLWYDEGEERNRGNFPPRFSGRQFPNYSSELNVNALELEDSALYLCASSRSSTYEQYFGPGTRLTVT.

CDR3 bases: TGTGCCAGCACCCGGGAATACAATGAGCAGTTCTTC. Protein product: CASTREYNEQFF. The chain couples TRBV2 to TRBJ2-1, with D tentatively TRBD2 (5 bases). V lost 7 bases to trimming and J lost 4 bases, with 8 bases between them. Per the germline V gene, CDR1 is SNHLY and CDR2 is FYNNEI. The CDR3 has 12 residues. Together with reference TRBV2 and TRBJ2-1, the CDR3 gives the full variable domain: EPEVTQTPSHQVTQMGQEVILRCVPISNHLYFYWYRQILGQKVEFLVSFYNNEISEKSEIFDDQFSVERPDGSNFTLKIRSTKLEDSAMYFCASTREYNEQFFGPGTRLTVL.

The chain links TRBV15 to TRBJ1-1; TRBD1 matches 7 bases. The CDR3 sequence is 15 residues long. Germline V CDR1 and CDR2: LNHNV, YYDKDF (reference sequence). The ends lost 0 bases at V and 11 bases at J; junction bases unmatched: 12. The CDR3 DNA sequence: TGTGCCACCAGCAGAGATAGCAGACAGGGCAAGGGGGCTTTCTTT. The encoded protein is CATSRDSRQGKGAFF.

The chain recombines TRBV28 with TRBJ2-1, with D perhaps TRBD2 (5 bases). CDR1 and CDR2 from the germline V gene are MDHEN and SYDVKM. Trimming removed 4 bases at V and 0 bases at J, with 13 bases between. CDR3 length: 16 residues. CDR3 sequence: CASSSEEEASYNEQFF. Written as DNA, the CDR3 is TGTGCCAGCAGTTCAGAGGAGGAGGCCTCCTACAATGAGCAGTTCTTC.

This clone has only a few counts. The chain has TRBV11-2 and TRBJ2-1; TRBD1 matches at 7 bases. V trimming: 5 bases; J trimming: 10 bases; junction bases outside the gene matches: 5. Per germline, CDR1 SGHAT and CDR2 FQNNGV. CDR3 length: 12 residues. The CDR3 DNA reads as TGTGCCAGCAGCCTAACGGGACAGGAGCAGTTCTTC. Translating it yields CASSLTGQEQFF.

The CDR3 here is CASRPGLNIQYF. The DNA for the CDR3 is TGTGCCAGCAGGCCGGGACTAAACATTCAGTACTTC. This chain links TRBV2 with TRBJ2-4, with D possibly being TRBD2 (6 bases). The CDR3 spans 12 residues. The germline gives CDR1 SNHLY, CDR2 FYNNEI. With 6 bases removed from V and 6 bases from J, the gap between germline ends came to 9 bases. The full variable domain, its missing parts supplied by reference TRBV2 and TRBJ2-4, is EPEVTQTPSHQVTQMGQEVILRCVPISNHLYFYWYRQILGQKVEFLVSFYNNEISEKSEIFDDQFSVERPDGSNFTLKIRSTKLEDSAMYFCASRPGLNIQYFGAGTRLSVL.

This clone has just a few counts. The chain joins TRBV4-1 to TRBJ2-7; D is perhaps TRBD2 (6 bases). The germline CDR1 and CDR2 sequences are MGHRA and YSYEKL. Deletions cut 1 base from V and 2 bases from J, with 12 bases between. This CDR3 region has 15 residues. Written as DNA, the CDR3 is TGCGCCAGCAGCCAAGTCGTGGCGGGGCCCTACGAGCAGTACTTC. Protein: CASSQVVAGPYEQYF.

The CDR3 here is CASSSSPGGYEQYF. CDR3 DNA sequence: TGTGCCAGCAGTTCCTCCCCGGGGGGATACGAGCAGTACTTC. J is TRBJ2-7 and V is TRBV5-6; TRBD2 matches 7 bases. Germline CDR1 and CDR2: SGHDT and YYEEEE. V was pared by 5 bases and J by 4 bases, with 9 bases of the junction left unmatched. This CDR3 region has 14 residues.

The chain links TRBV5-6 to TRBJ1-1; 12 bases fit TRBD1. The CDR3 is 17 residues long. Germline V CDR1 and CDR2: SGHDT, YYEEEE. Trimming at V came to 0 bases and at J to 8 bases, leaving 11 bases not matched to a gene. CDR3 sequence (DNA): TGTGCCAGCAGCTTGGTTGGGACAGGGGGCGCGGGTATAGAAGCTTTCTTT. Translating gives CASSLVGTGGAGIEAFF.

This clone is a singleton in its sample. In nucleotides, the CDR3 is TGTGCCAGCAGCCCGGGGACAGGGTCTGGCAATCAGCCCCAGCATTTT. Translating it yields CASSPGTGSGNQPQHF. V usage is TRBV5-5 and J usage is TRBJ1-5; 9 bases align to TRBD1. Per germline, CDR1 SGHKS and CDR2 YYEKEE (reference sequence). V lost 4 bases, J lost 2 bases, and 7 bases stayed unmatched. The CDR3 is 16 amino acids.

The chain is built from TRBV7-7 and TRBJ2-5; TRBD2 matches 9 bases. The germline V gene has CDR1 SSHAT and CDR2 FNYEAQ (reference sequence). The CDR3 is 14 amino acids. The J segment lost 7 bases and the V segment lost 5 bases, leaving 8 bases of the junction unmatched. The CDR3 sequence is CASSPRTSAGTQYF. The CDR3 coding sequence is TGTGCCAGCAGCCCAAGGACTAGCGCCGGGACCCAGTACTTC.

The genes are TRBV6-6 and TRBJ1-1; tentative D call: TRBD1 (6 bases). V lost 0 bases to trimming and J lost 11 bases, with 16 bases between them. Per germline, CDR1 MNHNY and CDR2 SVGAGI (reference sequence). There are 14 residues in the CDR3. As DNA, the CDR3 is TGTGCCAGCAGTTACTCGATCGGAACAGGGTCGGCTTTCTTT. The encoded protein is CASSYSIGTGSAFF.